Listed here are 5 T cell receptor beta chains from one sample, sequenced in a study of blood T cells in healthy people across ages. It was with a sample-barcoded 5' primer and a J-beta primer mix that a second PCR of roughly 7 to 12 cycles was run. In TCRdb, the 5' RACE reads were re-called with MiXCR into one record per CDR3 protein. The table shows roughly 700,000 distinct CDR3 sequences, with 45% to 50% occurring only once. The source material was blood. Every receptor here comes from an older woman in good health.

J is TRBJ2-7 and V is TRBV21-1; the table calls TRBD2, which could not be checked here. With the DNA end fitting TRBJ2-5 better, the J assignment may be wrong. TRBV21-1 is a pseudogene. This CDR3 has 18 residues. The CDR3 protein is CASSKVPRFSGRSETQYF. Written as DNA, the CDR3 is TGTGCCAGCAGCAAAGTTCCCCGTTTTTCAGGGAGGAGTGAGACCCAGTACTTC.

The rearrangement joins TRBV20-1 to TRBJ2-3; D is unresolved. CDR3 length: 13 residues. CDR1 and CDR2 (germline): DFQATT, SNEGSKA (reference sequence). Trimming shortened V by 5 bases and J by 1 base, and 10 bases separated the two germline ends. CDR3 coding DNA: TGCAGTGCTTCCCTTCCCGGCACAGATACGCAGTATTTT. Translating gives CSASLPGTDTQYF.

V and J are TRBV7-8 and TRBJ2-1; TRBD2 agrees at 11 bases. The end of the DNA aligns better with TRBJ2-7, so the J call may be wrong. This CDR3 spans 19 amino acids. Germline lookup yields CDR1 SGHVS and CDR2 FQNEAQ. For the CDR3, the DNA is TGTGCCAGCAGCTTAGCGAGGCTAGCGGGAGGCCGCTCCTACAATGAGCAGTACTTC. This codes for CASSLARLAGGRSYNEQYF.

This clonotype came up a few times. The chain is built from TRBV6-1 and TRBJ2-7; D tentatively fits TRBD1 or TRBD2 (6 bases each). V shed 5 bases and J shed 0 bases, with 11 bases lying between them. This CDR3 comprises 14 residues. Germline assignment: CDR1 MNHNS and CDR2 SASEGT. The CDR3 spells CASSIRGLSYEQYF. CDR3 DNA sequence: TGTGCCAGCAGTATCAGGGGACTCTCCTACGAGCAGTACTTC.

The table lists this clonotype with a few counts. The genes are TRBV5-1 and TRBJ2-5; tentative D call: TRBD1 (6 bases). Trimming cost V 4 bases and J 0 bases, with 10 bases left between them. This CDR3 is built from 14 residues. The germline gives CDR1 SGHRS, CDR2 YFSETQ. The CDR3 here is CASSRGQYQETQYF. The DNA for the CDR3 is TGCGCCAGCAGCCGAGGACAGTACCAAGAGACCCAGTACTTC.